The entry below describes one T cell receptor beta chain. Each CDR3 protein gets one entry after TCRdb re-called the PCR reads with MiXCR. The data show roughly 14,000 distinct CDR3 sequences, under 55% seen once. Time point noted: before preoperative PTX-NDP chemotherapy. Patients received paclitaxel-nedaplatin as preoperative chemotherapy before surgery. Germline CDR1 MNHEY, CDR2 SMNVEV (reference sequence). The CDR3 spans 15 residues. J lost 9 bases, V lost 3 bases, and 9 bases had no gene match. The source of the sample is a study of esophageal squamous cell carcinoma under preoperative chemotherapy.

The rearrangement links TRBV27 to TRBJ2-1, with 9 bases fitting TRBD2. This specimen was taken from a patient given preoperative chemotherapy. This clonotype originated in a human donor with esophageal squamous cell carcinoma. The donor label of this sample is uncertain. The CDR3, as DNA: TGTGCCAGCAGTTTCTTCGCGGGGGGGCCGAGTGAGCAGTTCTTC. As protein: CASSFFAGGPSEQFF.